Following are 31 T cell receptor beta chains from one sample sequenced in a study of blood T cell repertoires in COVID-19. Profiling relied on immunoSEQ multiplex PCR, and the TCRdb table lists in-frame clones only, not all of them. The profile shows about 110,000 clones, around 85% of them singletons. The sequencing sample was made of peripheral blood. Source of these receptors: a man between 65 and 85 years old with active or convalescent COVID-19.

J is TRBJ1-6 and V is TRBV7-9; D gene ambiguous. Germline loops: CDR1 SEHNR, CDR2 FQNEAQ (reference sequence). The CDR3 sequence is 13 residues long. Deletions cut 5 bases from V and 6 bases from J, with 8 bases between. This CDR3 reads CASSREANSPLHF. Here the CDR3 DNA reads TGTGCCAGCAGCAGGGAAGCTAATTCACCCCTCCACTTT.

The chain recombines TRBV12-5 with TRBJ1-2; no clear D gene. The CDR3 has 15 residues. The germline CDR1 and CDR2 sequences are LGHNT and FRNRAP. V lost 0 bases to trimming and J lost 5 bases, with 13 bases between them. The CDR3 nucleotides are TGTGCTAGTGGTTTGGTACCGTACAGTAGGTATGGCTACACCTTC. This encodes CASGLVPYSRYGYTF.

In this sample, this clone turned up a few times. The chain joins TRBV7-3 to TRBJ1-2; possible D gene TRBD1, 5 bases. This CDR3 region has 13 residues. The germline CDR1 and CDR2 sequences are SGHTA and FQGTGA. V was clipped by 4 bases and J by 5 bases, with 11 bases between them. The CDR3 sequence is CASSSDTRYGYTF. CDR3 bases: TGTGCCAGCAGCTCGGACACTCGATATGGCTACACCTTC.

The rearrangement joins TRBV30 to TRBJ2-6; D may be TRBD2 (5 bases). Trimming removed 2 bases from V and 0 bases from J, with 14 bases in between. The CDR3 consists of 17 residues. Germline lookup yields CDR1 GTSNPN and CDR2 SVGIG (reference sequence). The CDR3 nucleotides read TGTGCCTGGAGTCCGGAGGCCCCAACCTCTGGGGCCAACGTCCTGACTTTC. Protein product: CAWSPEAPTSGANVLTF.

For this clone: Since a much larger clone is just one base distant, this may be a read error. The same CDR3 also results from other DNA sequences found in this sample. The chain has TRBV5-1 and TRBJ1-3; TRBD1 agrees at 7 bases. Unmatched junction bases numbered 4, after V lost 4 bases and J lost 0 bases. The CDR3 is made up of 15 amino acids. Germline loops: CDR1 SGHRS, CDR2 YFSETQ. The CDR3 sequence: CASSPGQSSGNTIYF. CDR3 nucleotide sequence: TGCGCCAGCAGCCCGGGACAGTCCTCTGGAAACACCATATATTTT.

The chain carries TRBV19 and TRBJ2-3; 8 bases align to TRBD1. This CDR3 is 14 amino acids long. The germline V gene has CDR1 LNHDA and CDR2 SQIVND (reference sequence). After removal of 5 bases from V and 2 bases from J, the junction contained 3 bases not matched to a gene. The CDR3 spells CASSPTGATDTQYF. The CDR3 bases are TGTGCCAGTAGTCCGACAGGGGCCACAGATACGCAGTATTTT.

This clone was seen just once. This chain uses TRBV30 with TRBJ2-3, with D possibly being TRBD1 (5 bases). Trimming left V 4 bases short and J 0 bases short, with 11 bases between. CDR1 and CDR2 from the germline V gene are GTSNPN and SVGIG (reference sequence). The CDR3 runs 14 residues. CDR3 DNA: TGTGCCTGGAATAGGGGTCGTAGCACAGATACGCAGTATTTT. It is translated as CAWNRGRSTDTQYF.

This chain uses TRBV29-1 with TRBJ2-7, with D possibly TRBD1 on 6 matching bases. CDR1 and CDR2 from the germline V gene are SQVTM and ANQGSEA. There are 15 residues in the CDR3. V dropped 1 base and J dropped 5 bases, with 18 bases sitting between them. The CDR3 spells CSVEVPTGLRDEQYF. The DNA for the CDR3 is TGCAGCGTTGAAGTACCCACAGGGCTCAGGGACGAGCAGTACTTC.

In this sample, this clone turned up a few times. The chain combines TRBV5-8 with TRBJ1-1; 7 bases are a match to TRBD1. The germline CDR1 and CDR2 sequences are SGHTS and YDEGEE. The length of the CDR3 is 17 residues. V lost 6 bases and J lost 0; bases outside the gene matches: 14. CDR3 amino acids: CASNRDRNFFMNTEAFF. The DNA of the CDR3 is TGTGCCAGCAACCGGGACAGAAATTTCTTCATGAACACTGAAGCTTTCTTT.

This clone is a singleton in its sample. The V and J genes are TRBV6-6 and TRBJ2-1, with 10 bases that match TRBD2. V shed 5 bases, J shed 4 bases, and the junction held 11 bases outside the gene matches. The CDR3 has 17 amino acids. Germline V gives CDR1 MNHNY, CDR2 SVGAGI (reference sequence). CDR3 protein: CASSPSDPSGGYNEQFF. As DNA, the CDR3 is TGTGCCAGCAGTCCCTCAGACCCTAGCGGGGGTTACAATGAGCAGTTCTTC.

The chain has TRBV2 and TRBJ1-5; 7 nucleotides align to TRBD1. The CDR3 totals 14 residues. The trim removed 8 bases at V and 3 bases at J, leaving 7 bases unmatched. Germline V lookup: CDR1 SNHLY, CDR2 FYNNEI. The CDR3 sequence is CASGRDSPNQPQHF. The CDR3 nucleotides are TGTGCCAGCGGGCGGGACAGCCCCAATCAGCCCCAGCATTTT.

V is TRBV10-3 and J is TRBJ2-7; TRBD2 aligns across 7 bases. The CDR3 is made up of 14 amino acids. Germline CDR1 ENHRY, CDR2 SYGVKD. Losses at the gene ends were 0 bases for V and 7 bases for J; bases not matched to a gene: 6. CDR3 loop: CAISESALGGEQYF. The CDR3 nucleotides read TGTGCCATCAGTGAGTCAGCTTTGGGAGGGGAGCAGTACTTC.

CDR3 in DNA: TGTGCCAGCAGTTACTCGCTAGCGGGAGCCTACGAGCAGTACTTC. Translated, it gives CASSYSLAGAYEQYF. The V call is TRBV6-5, the J call TRBJ2-7, with TRBD2 matching over 10 bases. Germline trimming cut 0 bases from V and 2 bases from J; bases unmatched to any gene: 1. The CDR3 totals 15 residues. Germline V gives CDR1 MNHEY, CDR2 SVGAGI.

V gene TRBV2 combines with J gene TRBJ2-1; D uncertain. The CDR3 runs to 13 residues. V lost 2 bases and J 4 bases, leaving 6 bases between the germline ends. Germline CDR1 SNHLY, CDR2 FYNNEI. As DNA, the CDR3 is TGTGCCAGCAGTGAACTACTTTACAATGAGCAGTTCTTC. Its protein is CASSELLYNEQFF.

The chain uses TRBV7-9 and TRBJ1-2; 7 bases match TRBD1. Trimming removed 1 base from V and 8 bases from J; junction bases left unmatched: 4. The germline V gene encodes CDR1 SEHNR and CDR2 FQNEAQ (reference sequence). The CDR3 length is 13 residues. CDR3 sequence reads: CASSLGRGQGYTF. In nucleotides, the CDR3 is TGTGCCAGCAGCTTAGGAAGGGGACAGGGCTACACCTTC.

The V gene is TRBV6-5, the J gene TRBJ2-3, with a possible D match to TRBD2 (5 bases). CDR1 MNHEY and CDR2 SVGAGI come from the germline V gene. Trimming took off 2 bases at V and 3 bases at J, with 12 bases between the two ends. The CDR3 has 15 residues. In nucleotides, the CDR3 is TGTGCCAGCAGTTACACTCGAGGGCTGACAGATACGCAGTATTTT. It translates to CASSYTRGLTDTQYF.

The genes are TRBV7-2 and TRBJ2-7; TRBD1 agrees at 9 bases. V was pared by 3 bases and J by 6 bases, with 9 bases of the junction left unmatched. The CDR3 length is 15 residues. Germline V gives CDR1 SGHTA, CDR2 FQGNSA. CDR3 DNA: TGTGCCAGCAGCTTGACCCTAGGGACAGGGCCCGAGCAGTACTTC. Its protein product is CASSLTLGTGPEQYF.

The rearrangement joins TRBV7-9 to TRBJ2-2; weak D call: TRBD1 (6 bases). This CDR3 has 15 residues. Trimming pared 5 bases from V and 4 bases from J, leaving 14 bases between. CDR1 SEHNR and CDR2 FQNEAQ come from the germline V gene (reference sequence). CDR3 protein: CASSQRAGVTGELFF. In DNA, the CDR3 is TGTGCCAGCAGCCAAAGGGCAGGGGTCACCGGGGAGCTGTTTTTT.

The rearrangement joins TRBV9 to TRBJ1-4, with 8 bases lining up with TRBD1. The CDR3 has 14 amino acids. Per germline, CDR1 SGDLS and CDR2 YYNGEE. J gave up 8 bases and V 0 bases, and 3 bases lay outside the gene matches. CDR3 sequence reads: CASSVAGGDEKLFF. The CDR3, as DNA: TGTGCCAGCAGCGTAGCAGGGGGCGACGAAAAACTGTTTTTT.

This chain uses TRBV28 with TRBJ2-1, with D possibly TRBD2 on 5 matching bases. Trimming removed 2 bases from V and 10 bases from J, with 12 bases in between. Germline V lookup: CDR1 MDHEN, CDR2 SYDVKM. The length of the CDR3 is 13 residues. The CDR3, as DNA: TGTGCCAGCAGTTTACCCGCTAGCCCAGAGCAGTTCTTC. Its protein product is CASSLPASPEQFF.

The rearrangement joins TRBV30 to TRBJ2-7; 7 bases fit TRBD1. Germline V gene lookup returns CDR1 GTSNPN and CDR2 SVGIG (reference sequence). Trimming at V came to 7 bases and at J to 7 bases, leaving 13 bases not matched to a gene. The CDR3 totals 13 residues. The CDR3 protein is CAYHRGRGYEQYF. The CDR3 region has the DNA TGTGCCTATCACAGGGGCAGGGGGTATGAGCAGTACTTC.

This clone was observed once. The V gene is TRBV18, the J gene TRBJ2-1; TRBD2 is a possible D gene (6 bases). Germline V gives CDR1 KGHSH, CDR2 LQKENI. The CDR3 is 11 residues long. Trimming pared 6 bases from V and 9 bases from J, leaving 9 bases between. The CDR3 DNA reads TGTGCCAGCTCGACGACTAGTGAGCAGTTCTTC. Translation gives CASSTTSEQFF.

The chain uses TRBV4-2 and TRBJ1-1, with D unclear. The CDR3 contains 16 residues. The V gene lost 2 bases and the J gene lost 5 bases, with 18 bases spanning the gap. CDR1 and CDR2 (germline): LGHNA, YNFKEQ. This CDR3 is CASSQPTDWRWTEAFF. The CDR3 DNA reads as TGTGCCAGCAGCCAACCCACCGACTGGAGGTGGACTGAAGCTTTCTTT.

V usage is TRBV9 and J usage is TRBJ2-7, with TRBD2 matching 10 bases. After removal of 3 bases from V and 5 bases from J, the junction contained 8 bases not matched to a gene. The CDR3 length is 15 residues. CDR1 is SGDLS, CDR2 YYNGEE, per germline. DNA of the CDR3: TGTGCCAGCAGCGAGCACAGCGGGAGGGCCGACGAGCAGTACTTC. Translated, it gives CASSEHSGRADEQYF. The variable domain in full, with the rest retrieved from reference TRBV9 and TRBJ2-7, is DSGVTQTPKHLITATGQRVTLRCSPRSGDLSVYWYQQSLDQGLQFLIQYYNGEERAKGNILERFSAQQFPDLHSELNLSSLELGDSALYFCASSEHSGRADEQYFGPGTRLTVT.

This clone showed up just a few times. The genes are TRBV3-1 (or the pseudogene TRBV3-2) and TRBJ2-1; TRBD2 is a possible D gene (7 bases). The germline V gene encodes CDR1 LGHDT and CDR2 YNNKEL (reference sequence). The CDR3 length is 14 residues. Trimming removed 1 base from V and 11 bases from J, with 15 bases in between. The CDR3 protein is CASSQVPGGLKQFF. The CDR3 DNA reads TGTGCCAGCAGCCAAGTCCCGGGGGGCCTTAAGCAGTTCTTC.

The CDR3 region has the DNA TGTGCCAGCAGTTTACTCCAAGAGACCCAGTACTTC. Amino acid sequence: CASSLLQETQYF. The V call is TRBV28, the J call TRBJ2-5; D uncertain. The CDR3 covers 12 residues. Trimming pared 2 bases from V and 1 base from J, leaving 2 bases between. The V gene's germline CDR1 is MDHEN and CDR2 SYDVKM.

V usage is TRBV2 and J usage is TRBJ2-2; possible D gene TRBD1, 5 bases. From germline, CDR1 is SNHLY and CDR2 FYNNEI. Trimming stripped 6 bases from V and 1 base from J, with 12 bases between. This CDR3 contains 15 residues. CDR3: CASRVTGQNTGELFF. CDR3 sequence (DNA): TGTGCCAGCAGAGTCACCGGACAGAACACCGGGGAGCTGTTTTTT.

The V gene is TRBV5-6, the J gene TRBJ1-3; tentative D call: TRBD1 (6 bases). The V gene's germline CDR1 is SGHDT and CDR2 YYEEEE. With 0 bases removed from V and 9 bases from J, the gap between germline ends came to 16 bases. This CDR3 is 15 amino acids long. CDR3 residues: CASSLVGASGRTIYF. DNA of the CDR3: TGTGCCAGCAGCTTGGTGGGGGCTTCTGGGCGCACCATATATTTT. Looking up the rest from reference TRBV5-6 and TRBJ1-3 gives the full variable domain: DAGVTQSPTHLIKTRGQQVTLRCSPKSGHDTVSWYQQALGQGPQFIFQYYEEEERQRGNFPDRFSGHQFPNYSSELNVNALLLGDSALYLCASSLVGASGRTIYFGEGSWLTVV.

This sequence joins TRBV4-1 and TRBJ1-2, with 9 nucleotides matching TRBD1. Germline V gene sequence: CDR1 MGHRA, CDR2 YSYEKL. J lost 8 bases, V lost 6 bases, and 7 bases had no gene match. CDR3 length equals 13 residues. The CDR3 bases are TGCGCCAGCAGTCCGGGACAGGGTTTGGGCTACACCTTC. The encoded protein is CASSPGQGLGYTF.

The genes are TRBV3-1 (or the pseudogene TRBV3-2) and TRBJ2-1; 10 bases fit TRBD1. The CDR3 has 17 amino acids. V gave up 4 bases and J gave up 4 bases; unmatched junction bases: 10. Germline values: CDR1 LGHDT, CDR2 YNNKEL (reference sequence). CDR3 sequence reads: CASSPSAGQGLYNEQFF. CDR3 nucleotide sequence: TGTGCCAGCAGCCCGTCGGCGGGACAGGGGCTATACAATGAGCAGTTCTTC.

This chain links TRBV5-1 with TRBJ2-2, with D unclear. The V end was cut by 0 bases, the J end by 6 bases, with 6 bases between. The CDR3 covers 13 residues. Germline V gene lookup returns CDR1 SGHRS and CDR2 YFSETQ. As DNA, the CDR3 is TGCGCCAGCAGCTTGGTATTCTCCGGGGAGCTGTTTTTT. Residues: CASSLVFSGELFF.